These 31 T cell receptor beta chains came from one sample sequenced in a study of T cells in Graves' hyperthyroidism and ophthalmopathy. Amplified regions were TCR beta CDR3 sequences from RNA transcripts. TCR CDR3 underwent first-round RT-PCR with the HTBI primer set. From the multiplex PCR reads, TCRdb called clonotypes with MiXCR, one entry per CDR3 protein. The data show around 690,000 distinct CDR3 sequences, around 15% seen once. The specimen was blood. The receptor set was obtained from a man aged 50-59 years with Graves' hyperthyroidism.

This clonotype was found many times. The chain links TRBV2 to TRBJ1-2; D unresolved. The CDR3 covers 14 residues. V gave up 0 bases and J gave up 0 bases, with 5 bases separating them. CDR1 is SNHLY, CDR2 FYNNEI, per germline. In nucleotides, the CDR3 is TGTGCCAGCAGTGAAGCGCAGACTAACTATGGCTACACCTTC. This translates into CASSEAQTNYGYTF. Together with reference TRBV2 and TRBJ1-2, the CDR3 gives the full variable domain: EPEVTQTPSHQVTQMGQEVILRCVPISNHLYFYWYRQILGQKVEFLVSFYNNEISEKSEIFDDQFSVERPDGSNFTLKIRSTKLEDSAMYFCASSEAQTNYGYTFGSGTRLTVV.

This clonotype was observed at least ten times. The chain links TRBV28 to TRBJ2-7; D is possibly TRBD2 (6 bases). CDR1 MDHEN and CDR2 SYDVKM come from the germline V gene. Trimming took off 6 bases at V and 3 bases at J, with 12 bases between the two ends. The CDR3 is 13 residues long. CDR3 sequence reads: CASRSSVLYEQYF. Here the CDR3 DNA reads TGTGCCAGCAGATCTAGCGTCCTCTACGAGCAGTACTTC.

The chain has TRBV4-2 and TRBJ1-3; D is perhaps TRBD1 (5 bases). With 0 bases removed from V and 0 bases from J, the gap between germline ends came to 15 bases. CDR3 length: 18 residues. Germline CDR1 and CDR2: LGHNA and YNFKEQ. The CDR3 loop reads CASSQDGGGYTSGNTIYF. CDR3 in DNA: TGTGCCAGCAGCCAAGATGGGGGGGGATACACCTCTGGAAACACCATATATTTT.

This clonotype was seen repeatedly, ten times or more. The genes are TRBV19 and TRBJ2-1; D assignment may be TRBD1 or TRBD2 (5 bases each). The germline V gene has CDR1 LNHDA and CDR2 SQIVND (reference sequence). The CDR3 has 15 residues. Trimming pared 7 bases from V and 9 bases from J, leaving 22 bases between. The CDR3 region is CASTHRGTSRSEQFF. Written as DNA, the CDR3 is TGTGCCAGTACTCATCGAGGGACCTCCAGGAGTGAGCAGTTCTTC.

This clonotype was counted ten times or more. The chain is built from TRBV28 and TRBJ2-7, with 9 positions matching TRBD1. This CDR3 comprises 17 residues. Germline CDR1 and CDR2: MDHEN and SYDVKM. Trimming cost V 2 bases and J 1 base; bases outside gene matches: 9. CDR3: CASSLQQGAQTSYEQYF. As DNA, the CDR3 is TGTGCCAGCAGTTTACAACAGGGGGCCCAAACATCCTACGAGCAGTACTTC.

The table lists this clonotype with many counts. V usage is TRBV28 and J usage is TRBJ1-1, with unresolved D. This CDR3 has 14 residues. The germline gives CDR1 MDHEN, CDR2 SYDVKM. V lost 3 bases, J lost 4 bases, and 12 bases lay in between. DNA for the CDR3: TGTGCCAGCAGTTTTTGGGAGCGGGGCACTGAAGCTTTCTTT. Amino acids: CASSFWERGTEAFF.

The chain joins TRBV7-9 to TRBJ1-2; a weak D match, TRBD1 (5 bases). V lost 6 bases and J 2 bases, leaving 19 bases between the germline ends. The CDR3 runs to 16 residues. CDR1 is SEHNR, CDR2 FQNEAQ, per germline (reference sequence). CDR3 DNA sequence: TGTGCCAGCAGTTTACCTGACAGCCTCCTAAACTATGGCTACACCTTC. It codes for CASSLPDSLLNYGYTF.

This clonotype was seen more than once but under ten times. The CDR3 sequence: CASSPIGTGGTEAFF. The CDR3 DNA is TGCGCCAGCAGCCCTATTGGGACAGGCGGGACTGAAGCTTTCTTT. The chain uses TRBV4-1 and TRBJ1-1; 8 bases map to TRBD1. This CDR3 contains 15 residues. Looked up from germline, CDR1 is MGHRA and CDR2 is YSYEKL. The junction had 9 bases not matched to a gene; V was cut back by 4 bases and J by 5 bases.

This clonotype was recorded at least ten times. The chain combines TRBV28 with TRBJ1-2; D possibly corresponds to TRBD1 (5 bases). CDR1 and CDR2 from the germline V gene are MDHEN and SYDVKM. Trimming removed 6 bases at V and 5 bases at J, with 13 bases between. The CDR3 spans 13 residues. This CDR3 reads CASRYTQAYGYTF. CDR3 DNA: TGTGCCAGCAGGTATACACAGGCTTATGGCTACACCTTC.

The table lists this clonotype with many counts. The J gene is TRBJ2-1, the V gene TRBV7-3, with 8 positions matching TRBD1. Unmatched junction bases numbered 10, after V lost 5 bases and J lost 7 bases. The CDR3 contains 15 residues. The germline CDR1 and CDR2 sequences are SGHTA and FQGTGA. The CDR3 DNA sequence: TGTGCCAGCAGCCGTCCCGGGACAGGTTCGAATGAGCAGTTCTTC. Translated, it gives CASSRPGTGSNEQFF.

The chain carries TRBV2 and TRBJ2-1; TRBD2 agrees at 13 bases. This CDR3 region has 16 residues. Germline CDR1 is SNHLY and CDR2 is FYNNEI. J gave up 1 base and V 6 bases, and 3 bases lay outside the gene matches. CDR3 sequence (DNA): TGTGCCAGCAGCGGGACTAGCGGGAAGTCCTACAATGAGCAGTTCTTC. It translates to CASSGTSGKSYNEQFF.

This clonotype came up many times. The chain joins TRBV7-8 to TRBJ1-6; D possibly corresponds to TRBD1 (5 bases). This CDR3 spans 14 amino acids. The germline CDR1 and CDR2 sequences are SGHVS and FQNEAQ. V shed 5 bases and J shed 7 bases, with 12 bases lying between them. CDR3 region: CASSPRDRNSPLHF. The CDR3 DNA is TGTGCCAGCAGCCCACGGGACCGCAATTCACCCCTCCACTTT.

Many counts were recorded for this clonotype. This chain joins TRBV27 and TRBJ2-7; 10 bases line up with TRBD2. Germline-derived CDR1 and CDR2 are MNHEY and SMNVEV (reference sequence). This CDR3 is built from 16 residues. Losses at the gene ends were 4 bases for V and 2 bases for J; bases not matched to a gene: 8. The DNA of the CDR3 is TGTGCCAGCAGTTCGGGAACTAGCGGGGCCCCCTACGAGCAGTACTTC. Translation gives CASSSGTSGAPYEQYF.

This clonotype showed up many times. V and J are TRBV28 and TRBJ1-2; D is ambiguous. The CDR3 runs to 13 residues. The V end lost 3 bases, the J end lost 5 bases, and 10 bases lay between the germline ends. Germline CDR1 MDHEN, CDR2 SYDVKM. The CDR3, as DNA: TGTGCCAGCAGTTTGCCAATGACATATGGCTACACCTTC. It yields the protein CASSLPMTYGYTF.

The V gene is TRBV4-1, the J gene TRBJ1-6; 7 bases map to TRBD1. Per germline, CDR1 MGHRA and CDR2 YSYEKL. The V gene end was trimmed by 5 bases and the J gene end by 7 bases; junction bases not matched to a gene: 8. This CDR3 is 15 amino acids long. CDR3 in amino acids: CASSNDRVGNSPLHF. In DNA form, the CDR3 reads TGCGCCAGCAGCAATGACAGGGTTGGAAATTCACCCCTCCACTTT.

The table lists this clonotype with many counts. The chain has TRBV12-3 or TRBV12-4 and TRBJ2-7; 8 bases agree with TRBD2. J gave up 3 bases and V 10 bases, and 8 bases lay outside the gene matches. The CDR3 runs 13 residues. CDR3 sequence reads: CATRPSGSYEQYF. The CDR3 coding sequence is TGTGCCACCCGACCGAGCGGGAGCTACGAGCAGTACTTC.

This clonotype came up many times. The chain couples TRBV11-2 to TRBJ2-7; TRBD2 agrees at 7 bases. J gave up 2 bases and V 5 bases, and 9 bases lay outside the gene matches. The CDR3 covers 15 residues. CDR1 and CDR2 (germline): SGHAT, FQNNGV. In nucleotides, the CDR3 is TGTGCCAGCAGCCCGGGAGGAGTATCGACCTACGAGCAGTACTTC. This sequence encodes CASSPGGVSTYEQYF.

In its sample, this clonotype was seen many times. The V gene is TRBV25-1, the J gene TRBJ1-1; perhaps TRBD1 as D (5 bases). CDR1 is MGHDK, CDR2 SYGVNS, per germline. Trimming pared 8 bases from V and 1 base from J, leaving 11 bases between. The length of the CDR3 is 13 residues. The chain's CDR3 is CASEGRRNTEAFF. The CDR3 DNA is TGTGCCAGCGAGGGACGTAGGAACACTGAAGCTTTCTTT.

The rearrangement joins TRBV29-1 to TRBJ2-2; no clear D gene. With 4 bases removed from V and 2 bases from J, the gap between germline ends came to 8 bases. Germline assignment: CDR1 SQVTM and CDR2 ANQGSEA. This CDR3 region has 13 residues. CDR3 sequence: CSVGKANTGELFF. DNA of the CDR3: TGCAGCGTTGGAAAGGCCAACACCGGGGAGCTGTTTTTT.

This clonotype was picked up a small number of times. The chain couples TRBV6-2 or TRBV6-3 to TRBJ2-7; unclear D gene. This CDR3 has 13 amino acids. The V end was cut by 2 bases, the J end by 3 bases, with 8 bases between. Germline-derived CDR1 and CDR2 are MNHEY and SVGEGT. CDR3 protein: CASSYGENYEQYF. The CDR3, as DNA: TGTGCCAGCAGTTACGGAGAGAACTACGAGCAGTACTTC.

This clonotype was recorded at least ten times. The chain recombines TRBV28 with TRBJ1-6; 10 nucleotides match TRBD1. The trim removed 6 bases at V and 9 bases at J, leaving 8 bases unmatched. Germline V gives CDR1 MDHEN, CDR2 SYDVKM. The CDR3 contains 15 residues. CDR3 loop: CASSEDRGGGSPLHF. CDR3 DNA: TGTGCCAGCAGCGAGGACAGGGGGGGCGGTTCACCCCTCCACTTT.

This clonotype has ten or more counts. The J gene is TRBJ1-2, the V gene TRBV6-2 or TRBV6-3; tentatively, D is TRBD1 (5 bases). The CDR3 has 15 amino acids. The V gene's germline CDR1 is MNHEY and CDR2 SVGEGT. V was clipped by 0 bases and J by 8 bases, with 16 bases between them. The CDR3 DNA reads TGTGCCAGCAGTTACTCGGGGACGCCAGCCGGCGGCTACACCTTC. It yields the protein CASSYSGTPAGGYTF.

This clonotype showed up many times. The rearrangement links TRBV27 to TRBJ1-1; possibly TRBD1 for D (6 bases). In germline, CDR1 is MNHEY, CDR2 SMNVEV (reference sequence). The CDR3 spans 15 residues. The V end lost 6 bases, the J end lost 6 bases, and 20 bases lay between the germline ends. The CDR3 region is CASSHLIDRPSEAFF. The CDR3 DNA reads as TGTGCCAGCAGCCACCTGATCGACAGGCCCTCTGAAGCTTTCTTT.

This chain uses TRBV6-1 with TRBJ2-6; 9 nucleotides line up with TRBD1. CDR1 is MNHNS and CDR2 is SASEGT in the germline V gene. This CDR3 region has 20 residues. V lost 5 bases and J lost 0; bases outside the gene matches: 14. The CDR3 nucleotides read TGTGCCAGCAGTCCCAAAAATCGGACAGGGGTGGACTCTGGGGCCAACGTCCTGACTTTC. This gives the protein CASSPKNRTGVDSGANVLTF.

The chain recombines TRBV24-1 with TRBJ1-1; D is unresolved. The V gene's germline CDR1 is KGHDR and CDR2 SFDVKD. The CDR3 has 13 residues. With 4 bases removed from V and 5 bases from J, the gap between germline ends came to 10 bases. DNA for the CDR3: TGTGCCACCAGTGACGCGGGAAGAACTGAAGCTTTCTTT. Translated: CATSDAGRTEAFF.

A remark on this clonotype: A read error may explain this, as a much larger clone is one base away. This chain connects TRBV18 to TRBJ2-7; D gene uncertain. CDR3 size: 11 residues. Germline-derived CDR1 and CDR2 are KGHSH and LQKENI. The CDR3 coding sequence is TGTGCCAGCTCACCAGGGAACGAGCAGCACTTC. Amino acids: CASSPGNEQHF.

The rearrangement links TRBV5-1 to TRBJ1-3; D is possibly TRBD1 (5 bases). The CDR3 has 15 amino acids. V was shortened by 0 bases and J by 4 bases, with 11 bases between the two germline ends. From germline, CDR1 is SGHRS and CDR2 YFSETQ. The chain's CDR3 is CASSLGPGLGNTIYF. The CDR3 DNA is TGCGCCAGCAGCTTGGGTCCGGGACTCGGAAACACCATATATTTT.

This clonotype was detected ten times or more. Here the CDR3 reads CAWSDLDKPWNTGELFF. The CDR3 nucleotides are TGTGCCTGGAGCGACCTAGATAAGCCTTGGAACACCGGGGAGCTGTTTTTT. The chain recombines TRBV30 with TRBJ2-2, with D unresolved. With 3 bases removed from V and 1 base from J, the gap between germline ends came to 18 bases. CDR3 length equals 17 residues. CDR1 GTSNPN and CDR2 SVGIG come from the germline V gene (reference sequence). Full variable domain (rest looked up from reference TRBV30 and TRBJ2-2): SQTIHQWPATLVQPVGSPLSLECTVEGTSNPNLYWYRQAAGRGLQLLFYSVGIGQISSEVPQNLSASRPQDRQFILSSKKLLLSDSGFYLCAWSDLDKPWNTGELFFGEGSRLTVL.

Written as DNA, the CDR3 is TGTGCCAGTAGTATAGACTGGGGAACCGACGAAAAACTGTTTTTT. As protein: CASSIDWGTDEKLFF. This chain uses TRBV19 with TRBJ1-4; no clear D. The ends were cut back, 0 bases at V and 8 bases at J, with 13 bases in the middle. Germline CDR1 is LNHDA and CDR2 is SQIVND (reference sequence). The CDR3 spans 15 residues.

This clonotype was picked up many times. The chain joins TRBV28 to TRBJ1-1; D may be TRBD1 (5 bases). Germline V gene sequence: CDR1 MDHEN, CDR2 SYDVKM. The V end lost 3 bases, the J end lost 2 bases, and 10 bases lay between the germline ends. The CDR3 totals 14 residues. This CDR3 is CASSFAGFNTEAFF. The CDR3 region has the DNA TGTGCCAGCAGTTTCGCAGGGTTTAACACTGAAGCTTTCTTT.

This clonotype has a count of ten or more. This sequence joins TRBV7-2 and TRBJ1-1; D unclear. CDR3 length: 15 amino acids. Trimming removed 0 bases from V and 3 bases from J, with 11 bases in between. Per the germline V gene, CDR1 is SGHTA and CDR2 is FQGNSA. The DNA of the CDR3 is TGTGCCAGCAGCTTAGCGGTGGTAGTATACACTGAAGCTTTCTTT. Its protein product is CASSLAVVVYTEAFF.